One and the same sample provided the 30 T cell receptor beta chains below, sequenced in a study of blood T cells in healthy people across ages. It was with a sample-barcoded 5' primer and a J-beta primer mix that a second PCR of roughly 7 to 11 cycles was run. TCRdb independently ran MiXCR on the 5' RACE reads; one entry per CDR3 protein. The sample lists hundreds of thousands of distinct CDR3 sequences; around half were seen once. The specimen was blood. Receptors were obtained from a woman in her fifties or sixties in good health.

The chain has TRBV7-2 and TRBJ2-7, with D possibly matching TRBD2 (6 bases). Trimming pared 4 bases from V and 0 bases from J, leaving 13 bases between. The CDR3 sequence is 15 residues long. Germline values: CDR1 SGHTA, CDR2 FQGNSA. This CDR3 reads CASSWGLMSSYEQYF. The CDR3 bases are TGTGCCAGCAGCTGGGGACTGATGAGCTCCTACGAGCAGTACTTC.

This clonotype was detected a few times. V and J are TRBV18 and TRBJ2-7; the D is unclear. The CDR3 length is 14 residues. The germline V gene has CDR1 KGHSH and CDR2 LQKENI. The V gene lost 3 bases and the J gene lost 3 bases, with 12 bases spanning the gap. The CDR3 region is CASSPINGNYEQYF. The CDR3 DNA reads TGTGCCAGCTCACCGATCAATGGGAACTACGAGCAGTACTTC.

This chain joins TRBV7-2 and TRBJ1-3, with TRBD1 matching 7 bases. Trimming took 5 bases from V and 6 from J; bases not matched to a gene: 7. Per germline, CDR1 SGHTA and CDR2 FQGNSA. CDR3 size: 14 residues. The CDR3 DNA is TGTGCCAGCAGCCGCACAGGGGCTCAAAACACCATATATTTT. As protein: CASSRTGAQNTIYF.

The rearrangement links TRBV6-2 or TRBV6-3 to TRBJ2-1; TRBD2 aligns across 9 bases. CDR3 length: 15 residues. CDR1 MNHEY and CDR2 SVGEGT come from the germline V gene. The J segment lost 0 bases and the V segment lost 7 bases, leaving 4 bases of the junction unmatched. The DNA for the CDR3 is TGTGCCAGCACCCCAGCGGGGGGCTCCTACAATGAGCAGTTCTTC. This encodes CASTPAGGSYNEQFF.

The V and J genes are TRBV20-1 and TRBJ2-7; D gene uncertain. The germline gives CDR1 DFQATT, CDR2 SNEGSKA (reference sequence). V lost 0 bases and J lost 1, with 16 bases in between. The CDR3 sequence is 16 residues long. The CDR3 protein is CSARDPNLVMSYEQYF. In DNA, the CDR3 is TGCAGTGCTAGAGACCCGAACTTAGTTATGTCCTACGAGCAGTACTTC.

The chain is built from TRBV20-1 and TRBJ2-5; D not certain. Trimming removed 2 bases at V and 3 bases at J, with 7 bases between. The CDR3 loop spans 12 amino acids. CDR1 DFQATT and CDR2 SNEGSKA come from the germline V gene (reference sequence). The chain's CDR3 is CSARTDEETQYF. In DNA form, the CDR3 reads TGCAGTGCTAGAACGGATGAAGAGACCCAGTACTTC.

This clonotype was picked up many times. The CDR3 DNA reads TGCGCCAGCAGCCGTCCCGGGGCCTCCTACGAGCAGTACTTC. Its protein is CASSRPGASYEQYF. The chain employs TRBV5-1 and TRBJ2-7, with D perhaps assigned TRBD1 or TRBD2 (5 bases each). Germline CDR1 is SGHRS and CDR2 is YFSETQ. The CDR3 totals 14 residues. Trimming removed 4 bases from V and 0 bases from J, with 11 bases in between.

Details on this clonotype: A much larger clone differs by one base, so this may be a read error. The rearrangement uses TRBV29-1 and TRBJ2-1; 10 bases map to TRBD2. There are 16 residues in the CDR3. V dropped 3 bases and J dropped 10; count of bases not matched to a gene: 15. Per the germline V gene, CDR1 is SQVTM and CDR2 is ANQGSEA. The CDR3 bases are TGCAGCGTTGAGGGGTCTAGCGGGAGTGAAGACTACGAGCAGTTCTTC. Protein: CSVEGSSGSEDYEQFF.

This chain joins TRBV7-9 and TRBJ2-4; 8 bases agree with TRBD1. J gave up 4 bases and V 6 bases, and 8 bases lay outside the gene matches. Germline CDR1 reads SEHNR; CDR2 reads FQNEAQ (reference sequence). The CDR3 spans 15 residues. In DNA form, the CDR3 reads TGTGCCAGCAGTCAACCTCAGGGGGCTAAAAACATTCAGTACTTC. Translated: CASSQPQGAKNIQYF.

This clonotype turned up a few times. The rearrangement links TRBV6-2 or TRBV6-3 to TRBJ1-1, with TRBD1 identical over 7 bases. Germline assignment: CDR1 MNHEY and CDR2 SVGEGT. V dropped 5 bases and J dropped 3; count of bases not matched to a gene: 9. The CDR3 loop spans 15 amino acids. The CDR3 nucleotides are TGTGCCAGCAGTCCAAGTCAAGACAGGGACACTGAAGCTTTCTTT. It codes for CASSPSQDRDTEAFF.

The V gene is TRBV6-5, the J gene TRBJ2-7; perhaps D is TRBD1 or TRBD2 (5 bases each). Per germline, CDR1 MNHEY and CDR2 SVGAGI. There are 13 residues in the CDR3. V lost 10 bases and J 2 bases, leaving 15 bases between the germline ends. The CDR3 sequence is CATERGGAYEQYF. Here the CDR3 DNA reads TGTGCCACGGAGAGGGGTGGCGCCTACGAGCAGTACTTC.

A word on this clonotype: A much bigger clone sits one base away, suggesting this may be a read error. The chain employs TRBV12-3 or TRBV12-4 and TRBJ2-3, with unresolved D. V lost 6 bases and J 2 bases, leaving 6 bases between the germline ends. This CDR3 has 12 residues. The CDR3 DNA is TGTGCCAGCAGAACAAACACAGATACGCAGTATTTT. It is translated as CASRTNTDTQYF.

This clonotype was counted only a few times. The V gene is TRBV12-3 or TRBV12-4, the J gene TRBJ1-2; no reliable D call. The CDR3 runs 12 residues. V was pared by 3 bases and J by 5 bases, with 7 bases between. The CDR3: CASSLNSYGYTF. The DNA for the CDR3 is TGTGCCAGCAGTTTGAACAGTTATGGCTACACCTTC.

V usage is TRBV28 and J usage is TRBJ2-7; 11 positions match TRBD1. This CDR3 has 16 amino acids. The germline V gene encodes CDR1 MDHEN and CDR2 SYDVKM. V shed 7 bases, J shed 7 bases, and the junction held 15 bases outside the gene matches. The chain's CDR3 is CASTWGQGEILDEQYF. CDR3 sequence (DNA): TGTGCCAGCACCTGGGGACAGGGGGAGATTCTGGATGAGCAGTACTTC.

This clonotype occurred once. The chain recombines TRBV15 with TRBJ2-7, with 14 bases that match TRBD2. With 1 base clipped from V and 9 bases from J, the junction kept 2 bases outside the gene matches. The germline V gene encodes CDR1 LNHNV and CDR2 YYDKDF (reference sequence). CDR3 size: 14 residues. CDR3 loop: CATSRGLAGGPQYF. The DNA for the CDR3 is TGTGCCACCAGCAGAGGACTAGCGGGAGGGCCGCAGTACTTC.

This clonotype was seen a handful of times. A much larger clone lies one base from this, so it may be a read error. The rearrangement joins TRBV2 to TRBJ2-1; no clear D gene. The V gene lost 1 base and the J gene lost 0 bases, with 16 bases spanning the gap. The CDR3 extends over 18 amino acids. The germline CDR1 and CDR2 sequences are SNHLY and FYNNEI. For the CDR3, the DNA is TGTGCCAGCAGTGAAGAAGTGGACGGGCAGAGCTCCTACAATGAGCAGTTCTTC. This sequence encodes CASSEEVDGQSSYNEQFF. Using reference TRBV2 and TRBJ2-1 for the parts outside the CDR3, the full variable domain is EPEVTQTPSHQVTQMGQEVILRCVPISNHLYFYWYRQILGQKVEFLVSFYNNEISEKSEIFDDQFSVERPDGSNFTLKIRSTKLEDSAMYFCASSEEVDGQSSYNEQFFGPGTRLTVL.

The chain carries TRBV20-1 and TRBJ1-2; D is undetermined. The CDR3 contains 13 residues. Germline V lookup: CDR1 DFQATT, CDR2 SNEGSKA (reference sequence). V was shortened by 7 bases and J by 0 bases, with 12 bases between the two germline ends. CDR3 DNA: TGCAGTGGACTCCCAGGAACTAACTATGGCTACACCTTC. As protein: CSGLPGTNYGYTF.

The chain couples TRBV7-9 to TRBJ2-3; D perhaps matches TRBD2 (5 bases). V was clipped by 3 bases and J by 2 bases, with 9 bases between them. Germline loops: CDR1 SEHNR, CDR2 FQNEAQ (reference sequence). There are 14 residues in the CDR3. The CDR3 nucleotides are TGTGCCAGCAGCTTTGGACTGACCACAGATACGCAGTATTTT. This codes for CASSFGLTTDTQYF.

This clonotype was observed a handful of times. This chain links TRBV7-3 with TRBJ2-2, with TRBD2 matching over 10 bases. The germline gives CDR1 SGHTA, CDR2 FQGTGA. This CDR3 has 14 amino acids. The V and J ends lost 6 bases and 6 bases, in that order; junction bases with no gene match: 4. CDR3 coding DNA: TGTGCCAGCAGACTAGCGGGAAGTGCCGGGGAGCTGTTTTTT. Translated: CASRLAGSAGELFF.

The rearrangement joins TRBV2 to TRBJ1-1, with TRBD1 matching 9 bases. Germline loops: CDR1 SNHLY, CDR2 FYNNEI. The CDR3 runs 15 residues. With V trimmed by 5 bases and J by 3 bases, 7 bases remained unmatched. The CDR3 is CASSPGQGFYTEAFF. CDR3 in DNA: TGTGCCAGCAGTCCGGGACAGGGTTTTTACACTGAAGCTTTCTTT.

This sequence joins TRBV20-1 and TRBJ2-6; no clear D gene. The CDR3 has 14 residues. V was clipped by 4 bases and J by 0 bases, with 7 bases between them. Germline CDR1 DFQATT, CDR2 SNEGSKA (reference sequence). Here the CDR3 DNA reads TGCAGTGCTAAAGATTGCTCTGGGGCCAACGTCCTGACTTTC. Translated, it gives CSAKDCSGANVLTF.

As concerns this clonotype: This may be a read error, as it is one base from a much larger clone. The rearrangement joins TRBV20-1 to TRBJ2-1, with D possibly TRBD2 on 6 matching bases. The germline CDR1 and CDR2 sequences are DFQATT and SNEGSKA (reference sequence). The CDR3 is 12 residues long. CDR3 protein: CSAEGTRDELFF. The CDR3 bases are TGCAGTGCTGAGGGGACTCGGGATGAGCTGTTCTTC.

The chain employs TRBV2 and TRBJ2-1; tentatively, D is TRBD2 (5 bases). CDR3 length: 11 residues. Germline V gives CDR1 SNHLY, CDR2 FYNNEI. Deletions cut 0 bases from V and 12 bases from J, with 6 bases between. The CDR3 region has the DNA TGTGCCAGCAGTGAAGCCCTAGCGCAGTTCTTC. Its translation: CASSEALAQFF.

The chain uses TRBV7-9 and TRBJ1-2, with a possible D match to TRBD1 (6 bases). Trimming cost V 2 bases and J 5 bases, with 15 bases left between them. Germline lookup yields CDR1 SEHNR and CDR2 FQNEAQ (reference sequence). The CDR3 totals 15 residues. CDR3 loop: CASSLSDGGGYGYTF. The CDR3 nucleotides are TGTGCCAGCAGCTTATCGGACGGAGGGGGGTATGGCTACACCTTC.

This clonotype showed up many times. Given a much more abundant clone one base away, this may be a read error. The chain has TRBV20-1 and TRBJ2-1; TRBD2 aligns across 8 bases. The CDR3 is made up of 13 amino acids. The V and J ends lost 5 bases and 8 bases, in that order; junction bases with no gene match: 8. The germline V gene has CDR1 DFQATT and CDR2 SNEGSKA (reference sequence). CDR3 loop: CSAPSGSLDEQFF. The DNA of the CDR3 is TGCAGTGCTCCGAGCGGGAGCCTCGATGAGCAGTTCTTC.

V usage is TRBV7-3 and J usage is TRBJ2-7, with a possible D match to TRBD2 (6 bases). The assigned J gene may be wrong: the sequence end matches TRBJ2-5 better. CDR3 size: 12 residues. CDR1 and CDR2 from the germline V gene are SGHTA and FQGTGA. The CDR3 nucleotides read TGTGCCAGCAGCTTAGGCGGGAAGACCCAGTACTTC. As protein: CASSLGGKTQYF.

The chain employs TRBV29-1 and TRBJ2-6, with D perhaps TRBD1 (6 bases). The CDR3 totals 13 residues. Germline assignment: CDR1 SQVTM and CDR2 ANQGSEA. Trimming pared 6 bases from V and 2 bases from J, leaving 8 bases between. The CDR3 DNA is TGCAGCGTAAACAGGGCTGGGGCCAACGTCCTGACTTTC. Translated, it gives CSVNRAGANVLTF.

The V call is TRBV10-3, the J call TRBJ2-1, with 7 bases aligning to TRBD2. With 11 bases clipped from V and 3 bases from J, the junction kept 7 bases outside the gene matches. Germline CDR1 reads ENHRY; CDR2 reads SYGVKD. This CDR3 contains 13 residues. DNA of the CDR3: TGTGCCGTCTCAGAGCGGGGCTACAATGAGCAGTTCTTC. It specifies CAVSERGYNEQFF.

This chain links TRBV5-1 with TRBJ2-1; TRBD2 is a possible D gene (6 bases). Germline lookup yields CDR1 SGHRS and CDR2 YFSETQ. V was trimmed by 0 bases and J by 9 bases, leaving 7 bases between them. This CDR3 spans 12 amino acids. This CDR3 is CASSLGRAEQFF. In DNA, the CDR3 is TGCGCCAGCAGCTTGGGGAGGGCTGAGCAGTTCTTC. Using reference TRBV5-1 and TRBJ2-1 for the parts outside the CDR3, the full variable domain is KAGVTQTPRYLIKTRGQQVTLSCSPISGHRSVSWYQQTPGQGLQFLFEYFSETQRNKGNFPGRFSGRQFSNSRSEMNVSTLELGDSALYLCASSLGRAEQFFGPGTRLTVL.

V gene TRBV2 combines with J gene TRBJ2-3; D is possibly TRBD1 (5 bases). V was trimmed by 3 bases and J by 5 bases, leaving 6 bases between them. The CDR3 covers 12 residues. The V gene's germline CDR1 is SNHLY and CDR2 FYNNEI. The CDR3 sequence is CASSDDRDTQYF. The CDR3 DNA reads TGTGCCAGCAGTGACGACAGAGATACGCAGTATTTT.